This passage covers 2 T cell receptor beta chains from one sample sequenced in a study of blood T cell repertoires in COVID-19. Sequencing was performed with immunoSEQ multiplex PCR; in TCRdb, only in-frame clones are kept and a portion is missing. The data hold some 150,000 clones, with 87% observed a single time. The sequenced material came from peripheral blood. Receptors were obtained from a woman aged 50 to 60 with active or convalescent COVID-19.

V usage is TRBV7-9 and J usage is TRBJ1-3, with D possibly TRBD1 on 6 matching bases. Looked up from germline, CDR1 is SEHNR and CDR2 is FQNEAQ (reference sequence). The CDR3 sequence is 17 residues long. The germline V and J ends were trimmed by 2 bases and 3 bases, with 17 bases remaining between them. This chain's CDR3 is CASSLLQGGSGGNTIYF. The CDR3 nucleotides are TGTGCCAGCAGCTTACTACAGGGTGGGAGTGGTGGAAACACCATATATTTT.

CDR3 loop: CASSPTAGQPQHF. For the CDR3, the DNA is TGTGCCAGCAGTCCGACAGCCGGTCAGCCCCAGCATTTT. The chain uses TRBV6-2 or TRBV6-3 and TRBJ1-5, with D tentatively TRBD1 (5 bases). CDR1 and CDR2 (germline): MNHEY, SVGEGT. V was clipped by 5 bases and J by 6 bases, with 11 bases between them. This CDR3 spans 13 amino acids.